Shown below are 10 T cell receptor beta chains from a single sample sequenced in a study of blood T cells in healthy people across ages. Sample-barcoded 5' priming and a J-beta primer mix drove a second PCR of roughly 7 to 11 cycles. TCRdb recomputed calls from the 5' RACE reads with MiXCR, one row per CDR3 protein. The profile covers over 600,000 distinct CDR3 sequences, with roughly 21% appearing a single time and roughly 3.9% taken by the ten largest. Sequences were obtained from blood. Every receptor here comes from a man between 70 and 80 years old in good health.

A few counts support this clonotype. The chain employs TRBV27 and TRBJ2-7; tentative D call: TRBD2 (6 bases). The V end lost 4 bases, the J end lost 6 bases, and 16 bases lay between the germline ends. Germline V lookup: CDR1 MNHEY, CDR2 SMNVEV (reference sequence). The CDR3 extends over 14 amino acids. CDR3 in DNA: TGTGCCAGCAGTTCGAAACGACTAGACTCCGAGCAGTACTTC. Amino acids: CASSSKRLDSEQYF.

This clonotype was counted a few times. J is TRBJ2-5 and V is TRBV27, with a weak D call TRBD2 (5 bases). The DNA end favors TRBJ2-1, so the J call may be wrong. Germline lookup yields CDR1 MNHEY and CDR2 SMNVEV (reference sequence). The CDR3 is 15 amino acids. CDR3 region: CASSPALPGVNEQFF. CDR3 bases: TGTGCCAGCAGTCCCGCCCTCCCCGGGGTGAATGAGCAGTTCTTC.

This clonotype turned up a few times. J is TRBJ1-6 and V is TRBV20-1; 8 bases agree with TRBD1. The trim removed 6 bases at V and 5 bases at J, leaving 9 bases unmatched. CDR3 length: 15 residues. Germline values: CDR1 DFQATT, CDR2 SNEGSKA (reference sequence). CDR3 in amino acids: CSATDRVMDNSPLHF. The CDR3 region has the DNA TGCAGTGCAACGGACAGGGTCATGGATAATTCACCCCTCCACTTT.

In this sample, this clonotype turned up many times. The V and J genes are TRBV20-1 and TRBJ2-2; D is ambiguous. V shed 4 bases and J shed 3 bases, with 9 bases lying between them. Germline V CDR1 and CDR2: DFQATT, SNEGSKA (reference sequence). This CDR3 spans 13 amino acids. Here the CDR3 reads CSAKGIHTGELFF. Written as DNA, the CDR3 is TGCAGTGCTAAAGGCATCCACACCGGGGAGCTGTTTTTT.

The genes are TRBV12-3 or TRBV12-4 and TRBJ2-7; weak D call: TRBD1 (5 bases). The CDR3 runs to 15 residues. V lost 1 base, J lost 2 bases, and 12 bases lay in between. The CDR3 DNA reads TGTGCCAGCAGTTTAGAGGGCAGGGTCCCCTACGAGCAGTACTTC. Its translation: CASSLEGRVPYEQYF.

This clonotype was counted only a few times. The V and J genes are TRBV11-2 and TRBJ2-2; 11 bases match TRBD1. This CDR3 contains 18 residues. V shed 4 bases and J 1 base; nucleotides not matched to a gene: 8. The germline V gene has CDR1 SGHAT and CDR2 FQNNGV. The CDR3 DNA follows: TGTGCCAGCAGCTCAGGACAGGGGGCAGTAAAGAACACCGGGGAGCTGTTTTTT. It specifies CASSSGQGAVKNTGELFF.

Turning to this clonotype: Being one base from a much bigger clone, this may be a read error. The J gene is TRBJ1-2, the V gene TRBV5-1, with 9 bases aligning to TRBD1. The CDR3 totals 15 residues. Germline V gene data show CDR1 as SGHRS and CDR2 as YFSETQ. The CDR3 nucleotides read TGCGCCAGCAGCTTGAGGAGTGGACAGGGGTATGGCTACATCTTC. Its translation is CASSLRSGQGYGYIF.

This clonotype was observed a handful of times. The chain employs TRBV7-9 and TRBJ2-5, with D possibly being TRBD2 (5 bases). The CDR3 spans 16 residues. In germline, CDR1 is SEHNR, CDR2 FQNEAQ (reference sequence). V was shortened by 1 base and J by 2 bases, with 14 bases between the two germline ends. The CDR3 sequence is CASSLDSPSLQETQYF. CDR3 DNA: TGTGCCAGCAGCTTAGATTCGCCTAGCCTTCAAGAGACCCAGTACTTC.

The V call is TRBV20-1, the J call TRBJ2-3; possibly TRBD2 for D (6 bases). Germline V lookup: CDR1 DFQATT, CDR2 SNEGSKA (reference sequence). The CDR3 is 18 amino acids. The germline V and J ends were trimmed by 2 bases and 3 bases, with 24 bases remaining between them. The CDR3 sequence: CSARMRRMGGRSTDTQYF. CDR3 nucleotide sequence: TGCAGTGCTAGAATGAGACGGATGGGAGGACGCTCAACAGATACGCAGTATTTT.

This clonotype was counted a few times. The chain joins TRBV20-1 to TRBJ2-2, with D uncertain. CDR1 is DFQATT, CDR2 SNEGSKA, per germline (reference sequence). This CDR3 is built from 15 residues. The V end lost 0 bases, the J end lost 1 base, and 9 bases lay between the germline ends. The CDR3 sequence is CSARDQVLNTGELFF. CDR3 DNA sequence: TGCAGTGCTAGAGATCAGGTTTTGAACACCGGGGAGCTGTTTTTT.